A selection of T cell receptor beta chains follows, all from one sample in a study of blood T cell repertoires in COVID-19. The data were produced by immunoSEQ multiplex PCR, yet TCRdb's version contains in-frame clones alone and is incomplete. The table lists approximately 120,000 clones, roughly 80% of them singletons. Sample: peripheral blood. The receptors derive from a human donor in a cohort sampled during active COVID-19. CDR3s include the opening cysteine and the closing phenylalanine or tryptophan. Fields, in order: CDR3 DNA, CDR3 protein, D gene, clone size, V gene, J gene. The D gene is left open where the match is weak. Not every row has a clone size; where given, it reads once, few, many or a size class.

cdr3_nt: TGTGCCAGCAGTTTAGGGACAGGGCGTATTCAGCCCCAGCATTTT
cdr3_aa: CASSLGTGRIQPQHF
d_call: TRBD1
clone_size: NA
v_call: TRBV28
j_call: TRBJ1-5

cdr3_nt: TGTGCCAGCAGTCCCAGGGGGCCCACTCCAACCGGGGCCAACGTCCTGACTTTC
cdr3_aa: CASSPRGPTPTGANVLTF
d_call: TRBD1
clone_size: NA
v_call: TRBV27
j_call: TRBJ2-6

cdr3_nt: TGTGCCAGCAGCTTGACCAGAAATCAGCCCCAGCATTTT
cdr3_aa: CASSLTRNQPQHF
d_call: NA
clone_size: NA
v_call: TRBV5-6
j_call: TRBJ1-5

cdr3_nt: TGTGCCAGCAGCTGGACAGACGCCGGGGAGCTGTTTTTT
cdr3_aa: CASSWTDAGELFF
d_call: NA
clone_size: NA
v_call: TRBV5-5
j_call: TRBJ2-2

cdr3_nt: TGCGCCAGCAGCAGGACAGGGAAGGAGGACTATGGCTACACCTTC
cdr3_aa: CASSRTGKEDYGYTF
d_call: TRBD1
clone_size: NA
v_call: TRBV5-1
j_call: TRBJ1-2

cdr3_nt: TGTGCCTGGAGCGCGACAGGGGCACGGTTAGCTTTCTTT
cdr3_aa: CAWSATGARLAFF
d_call: TRBD1
clone_size: NA
v_call: TRBV30
j_call: TRBJ1-1

cdr3_nt: TGTGCCAGCAGCCAAAGACTAGCGTGGGAAGATACGCAGTATTTT
cdr3_aa: CASSQRLAWEDTQYF
d_call: TRBD2
clone_size: NA
v_call: TRBV14
j_call: TRBJ2-3

cdr3_nt: TGTGCCAGCAGGCCTAGCGGGAGGGCCCCCTACGAGCAGTACTTC
cdr3_aa: CASRPSGRAPYEQYF
d_call: TRBD2
clone_size: NA
v_call: TRBV27
j_call: TRBJ2-7

cdr3_nt: TGTGCCAGCTCACCTGCCCGATCTAATAGCAATCAGCCCCAGCATTTT
cdr3_aa: CASSPARSNSNQPQHF
d_call: NA
clone_size: NA
v_call: TRBV18
j_call: TRBJ1-5

cdr3_nt: TGTGCCAGCCGATACGGGACAGACTATGGCTACACCTTC
cdr3_aa: CASRYGTDYGYTF
d_call: TRBD1
clone_size: NA
v_call: TRBV28
j_call: TRBJ1-2

cdr3_nt: TGTGCCAGCAGTGTCCGGGACTGGACCTACAATGAGCAGTTCTTC
cdr3_aa: CASSVRDWTYNEQFF
d_call: NA
clone_size: NA
v_call: TRBV2
j_call: TRBJ2-1

cdr3_nt: TGTGCCAGCAGCCGACCTGGGACAGCCTCTGGAAACACCATATATTTT
cdr3_aa: CASSRPGTASGNTIYF
d_call: TRBD1
clone_size: NA
v_call: TRBV4-2
j_call: TRBJ1-3

cdr3_nt: TGTGCCAGCAGCCCGGGGGGGGGCCAGCCCCAGCATTTT
cdr3_aa: CASSPGGGQPQHF
d_call: NA
clone_size: NA
v_call: TRBV7-2
j_call: TRBJ1-5

cdr3_nt: TGTGCCAGCAGTCCTCGGGTGGATCACTACACCTTC
cdr3_aa: CASSPRVDHYTF
d_call: NA
clone_size: NA
v_call: TRBV28
j_call: TRBJ1-2

cdr3_nt: TGTGCCAGCAGAAAGCGGGAGGGGTCCCACGAGCAGTACTTC
cdr3_aa: CASRKREGSHEQYF
d_call: TRBD2
clone_size: NA
v_call: TRBV28
j_call: TRBJ2-7

cdr3_nt: TGTGCCAGCAGCCCTAGCGGGGGGGCCCTGGAGACCCAGTACTTC
cdr3_aa: CASSPSGGALETQYF
d_call: TRBD2
clone_size: NA
v_call: TRBV7-9
j_call: TRBJ2-5

cdr3_nt: TGCAGCGTCCACCGGACAGGGTCAAGCGATGGCTACACCTTC
cdr3_aa: CSVHRTGSSDGYTF
d_call: TRBD1
clone_size: NA
v_call: TRBV29-1
j_call: TRBJ1-2

cdr3_nt: TGCGCCAGCAGCCAAAACCCCCCGGGGCGGGGTCAAGAGACCCAGTACTTC
cdr3_aa: CASSQNPPGRGQETQYF
d_call: NA
clone_size: NA
v_call: TRBV4-1
j_call: TRBJ2-5

cdr3_nt: TGTGCCAGCTCACCCGGACAGACCGGCTACACCTTC
cdr3_aa: CASSPGQTGYTF
d_call: NA
clone_size: NA
v_call: TRBV18
j_call: TRBJ1-2

cdr3_nt: TGTGCCAGCAGCTTAGAAGCAAACACTGAAGCTTTCTTT
cdr3_aa: CASSLEANTEAFF
d_call: NA
clone_size: NA
v_call: TRBV7-9
j_call: TRBJ1-1

cdr3_nt: TGCGCCAGCAGCCCTCAGGGGACGCCAGGCGAAAAACTGTTTTTT
cdr3_aa: CASSPQGTPGEKLFF
d_call: NA
clone_size: NA
v_call: TRBV4-3
j_call: TRBJ1-4

cdr3_nt: TGTGCCAGCAGTTATACTAGCAGCGAGCAGTACTTC
cdr3_aa: CASSYTSSEQYF
d_call: NA
clone_size: NA
v_call: TRBV6-6
j_call: TRBJ2-7

cdr3_nt: TGTGCCAGCTCACCACCGGATCAGGGGGTCACCGGGGAGCTGTTTTTT
cdr3_aa: CASSPPDQGVTGELFF
d_call: TRBD1
clone_size: once
v_call: TRBV18
j_call: TRBJ2-2

cdr3_nt: TGTGCCAGCAGTTACTCCGGGGGAGTGGCAGATACGCAGTATTTT
cdr3_aa: CASSYSGGVADTQYF
d_call: NA
clone_size: NA
v_call: TRBV6-5
j_call: TRBJ2-3

cdr3_nt: TGTGCCAGTAGTATCGCGGGAGTAAACAATGAGCAGTTCTTC
cdr3_aa: CASSIAGVNNEQFF
d_call: TRBD2
clone_size: once
v_call: TRBV19
j_call: TRBJ2-1

cdr3_nt: TGTGCCAGCAGTTACCCCGAGGGGAACACTGAAGCTTTCTTT
cdr3_aa: CASSYPEGNTEAFF
d_call: NA
clone_size: once
v_call: TRBV6-2/TRBV6-3
j_call: TRBJ1-1

cdr3_nt: TGTGCCAGCAGCTTGGGAGACAGGGGGCAAGAGACCCAGTACTTC
cdr3_aa: CASSLGDRGQETQYF
d_call: TRBD1
clone_size: NA
v_call: TRBV11-2
j_call: TRBJ2-5

cdr3_nt: TGTGCCAGCAGTATTACAGGGGGCGGAAGTGGCTACACCTTC
cdr3_aa: CASSITGGGSGYTF
d_call: TRBD1
clone_size: NA
v_call: TRBV2
j_call: TRBJ1-2

cdr3_nt: TGTGCCAGCAGTTACTTAACTAGACAAGAGACCCAGTACTTC
cdr3_aa: CASSYLTRQETQYF
d_call: NA
clone_size: NA
v_call: TRBV6-2/TRBV6-3
j_call: TRBJ2-5

cdr3_nt: TGTGCCAGCAGCTTGGGGACAGTACAAGAGACCCAGTACTTC
cdr3_aa: CASSLGTVQETQYF
d_call: TRBD1
clone_size: NA
v_call: TRBV7-9
j_call: TRBJ2-5

cdr3_nt: TGCAGCGTTGCCGGACACATGAACACTGAAGCTTTCTTT
cdr3_aa: CSVAGHMNTEAFF
d_call: NA
clone_size: NA
v_call: TRBV29-1
j_call: TRBJ1-1

cdr3_nt: TGTGCCAGCTCAGCCGGGACAAGGAACACTGAAGCTTTCTTT
cdr3_aa: CASSAGTRNTEAFF
d_call: NA
clone_size: NA
v_call: TRBV18
j_call: TRBJ1-1

cdr3_nt: TGTGCCAGCCGCGCGGGGGAGGGGGAGGGTCAGCCCCAGCATTTT
cdr3_aa: CASRAGEGEGQPQHF
d_call: NA
clone_size: NA
v_call: TRBV9
j_call: TRBJ1-5

cdr3_nt: TGTGCCAGTAGTCCCGCCAGGGGGCCCTCCTACGAGCAGTACTTC
cdr3_aa: CASSPARGPSYEQYF
d_call: TRBD1
clone_size: once
v_call: TRBV19
j_call: TRBJ2-7

cdr3_nt: TGCGCCAGCAGTCAATCCCCACGGGACAGGGAACCTGATAGCAATCAGCCCCAGCATTTT
cdr3_aa: CASSQSPRDREPDSNQPQHF
d_call: TRBD1
clone_size: NA
v_call: TRBV23-1
j_call: TRBJ1-5

cdr3_nt: TGTGCCAGCAGCTTCCAGACACCAACTAATGAAAAACTGTTTTTT
cdr3_aa: CASSFQTPTNEKLFF
d_call: NA
clone_size: NA
v_call: TRBV11-3
j_call: TRBJ1-4

cdr3_nt: TGCGCCAGCAGCCAAGATCCCCAATTTAGCGGGATGAGTAGCACAGATACGCAGTATTTT
cdr3_aa: CASSQDPQFSGMSSTDTQYF
d_call: TRBD2
clone_size: NA
v_call: TRBV4-3
j_call: TRBJ2-3

cdr3_nt: TGTGCCAGCAGTCCCACCCCTGAGGGGAACACCGGGGAGCTGTTTTTT
cdr3_aa: CASSPTPEGNTGELFF
d_call: NA
clone_size: once
v_call: TRBV25-1
j_call: TRBJ2-2

cdr3_nt: TGTGCCAGCAGAAGACAGGGGGTTAACTATGGCTACACCTTC
cdr3_aa: CASRRQGVNYGYTF
d_call: TRBD1
clone_size: NA
v_call: TRBV6-5
j_call: TRBJ1-2

cdr3_nt: TGTGCCAGCAGCGCCCGGGACAGGGGGAACAATCAGCCCCAGCATTTT
cdr3_aa: CASSARDRGNNQPQHF
d_call: TRBD1
clone_size: NA
v_call: TRBV7-2
j_call: TRBJ1-5

cdr3_nt: TGCGCCAGCAGCCAAGGGACAGGGCTTACCTATGGCTACACCTTC
cdr3_aa: CASSQGTGLTYGYTF
d_call: TRBD1
clone_size: NA
v_call: TRBV4-1
j_call: TRBJ1-2

cdr3_nt: TGTGCCAGCAGCGCCCTTGGGGGGGGCGAATCTTTCGGGGAGCTGTTTTTT
cdr3_aa: CASSALGGGESFGELFF
d_call: NA
clone_size: NA
v_call: TRBV5-6
j_call: TRBJ2-2

cdr3_nt: TGTGCCAGCAGCGTCTTCGGGACTAGACCAACAGATACGCAGTATTTT
cdr3_aa: CASSVFGTRPTDTQYF
d_call: TRBD2
clone_size: NA
v_call: TRBV9
j_call: TRBJ2-3

cdr3_nt: TGTGCCAGCAGGGCGGGGTCCCCCTTCCACACTGAAGCTTTCTTT
cdr3_aa: CASRAGSPFHTEAFF
d_call: NA
clone_size: NA
v_call: TRBV3-1/TRBV3-2
j_call: TRBJ1-1

cdr3_nt: TGTGCCAGCAGCCCCCAGGGCAGGACCCTAGGACCCTACGAGCAGTACTTC
cdr3_aa: CASSPQGRTLGPYEQYF
d_call: NA
clone_size: NA
v_call: TRBV3-1/TRBV3-2
j_call: TRBJ2-7

cdr3_nt: TGTGCCAGCAGCCAAGAGCCGGACAGGAGCTGGAACACTGAAGCTTTCTTT
cdr3_aa: CASSQEPDRSWNTEAFF
d_call: TRBD1
clone_size: NA
v_call: TRBV14
j_call: TRBJ1-1

cdr3_nt: TGTGCCAGCAGTCGACGGACAGGGGCGATCCAAGAGACCCAGTACTTC
cdr3_aa: CASSRRTGAIQETQYF
d_call: TRBD1
clone_size: NA
v_call: TRBV6-6
j_call: TRBJ2-5

cdr3_nt: TGTGCCAGCACAGAGACAGGGATGAACACTGAAGCTTTCTTT
cdr3_aa: CASTETGMNTEAFF
d_call: TRBD1
clone_size: NA
v_call: TRBV6-6
j_call: TRBJ1-1

cdr3_nt: TGTGCCAGCAGCGTGAGGACAGGAGGTCAAAATGAGCAGTTCTTC
cdr3_aa: CASSVRTGGQNEQFF
d_call: TRBD1
clone_size: NA
v_call: TRBV9
j_call: TRBJ2-1

cdr3_nt: TGTGCCAGCAGCTTAGGGGCTACGGCGCAGTATTTT
cdr3_aa: CASSLGATAQYF
d_call: NA
clone_size: NA
v_call: TRBV7-2
j_call: TRBJ2-3

cdr3_nt: TGTGCCACCAGCAGAGGTCGCGGGCTTGGGTGGCTCGAGCAGTACTTC
cdr3_aa: CATSRGRGLGWLEQYF
d_call: NA
clone_size: NA
v_call: TRBV15
j_call: TRBJ2-7

cdr3_nt: TGTGCCAGCAGCCGGAGCGATACGCAGTATTTT
cdr3_aa: CASSRSDTQYF
d_call: NA
clone_size: NA
v_call: TRBV7-8
j_call: TRBJ2-3

cdr3_nt: TGTGCCAGCCGAACAGGGGCTGAGCAGTACTTC
cdr3_aa: CASRTGAEQYF
d_call: TRBD1
clone_size: few
v_call: TRBV28
j_call: TRBJ2-7